This TCR beta chain was captured by sequencing in a study of T cells after yellow fever vaccination. Study findings and constraints: CD4 and CD8 compartments shared a small share of clonotypes.

The CDR3 runs to 15 residues. The V and J ends lost 6 bases and 4 bases, in that order; junction bases with no gene match: 8. CDR1 is LGHDT and CDR2 is YNNKEL in the germline V gene (reference sequence). TCRdb itself ran the 5' RACE reads through MiXCR, one entry per CDR3 protein. This table holds hundreds of thousands of distinct CDR3 sequences, about 12% found once. A few counts support this clonotype. Its target is unknown. This clonotype was obtained from a young man who received the YFV17D yellow fever vaccine. The starting material was PBMCs, obtained on the day of the yellow fever booster vaccination. This chain connects TRBV3-1 to TRBJ2-3; 9 nucleotides agree with TRBD1. The CDR3 DNA sequence: TGTGCCAGCAGACAAACAGGGGGCTCCCCAGATACGCAGTATTTT. It is translated as CASRQTGGSPDTQYF.